A selection of T cell receptor beta chains follows, all from one sample in a study of blood T cell repertoires in COVID-19. Measured with immunoSEQ multiplex PCR; TCRdb has only the in-frame clones, and not every one. The sample yields 150,000 or so clones, 79% seen once. The sample taken for sequencing was peripheral blood. The source is a woman aged 60-75 years with COVID-19, enrolled during active disease. Each CDR3 is given with its conserved first and last residue. The order of the fields is D gene, J gene, clone size, V gene, CDR3 protein, CDR3 DNA. The D gene is left open where the match is weak. A clone size is listed for some rows: how often the clone was seen (once, few, many), or a class if it is expanded.

TRBD1,TRBJ1-5,NA,TRBV19,CASSPPPRTGNLYSNQPQHF,TGTGCCAGTAGTCCCCCCCCTCGGACAGGTAACCTTTATAGCAATCAGCCCCAGCATTTT
NA,TRBJ1-6,NA,TRBV10-2,CASKGNSPLHF,TGCGCCAGCAAGGGGAATTCACCCCTCCACTTT
NA,TRBJ2-3,NA,TRBV6-5,CASSGSAGGADTQYF,TGTGCCAGCAGCGGGAGCGCGGGCGGGGCAGATACGCAGTATTTT
TRBD1,TRBJ1-2,NA,TRBV7-2,CASSQGGQGAVGYTF,TGTGCCAGCAGCCAGGGGGGACAGGGGGCCGTTGGCTACACCTTC
NA,TRBJ2-3,few,TRBV11-2,CASSQVTGITDTQYF,TGTGCCAGCAGCCAAGTGACAGGTATCACAGATACGCAGTATTTT
TRBD2,TRBJ2-5,NA,TRBV11-2,CASTPTRGGGETQYF,TGTGCCAGCACCCCGACGCGGGGGGGCGGGGAGACCCAGTACTTC
NA,TRBJ1-1,NA,TRBV27,CASSGLNTEAFF,TGTGCCAGCAGTGGGCTGAACACTGAAGCTTTCTTT
TRBD2,TRBJ2-2,once,TRBV2,CASSQGLGNTGELFF,TGTGCCAGCAGCCAGGGACTAGGGAACACCGGGGAGCTGTTTTTT
NA,TRBJ2-5,NA,TRBV3-1/TRBV3-2,CASSQSDSSPQETQYF,TGTGCCAGCAGCCAATCTGACAGTAGCCCGCAAGAGACCCAGTACTTC
NA,TRBJ2-5,NA,TRBV28,CASSSYAETQYF,TGTGCCAGCAGTTCATACGCGGAGACCCAGTACTTC
NA,TRBJ1-5,NA,TRBV19,CASSISGGNQPQHF,TGTGCCAGTAGTATAAGCGGGGGTAATCAGCCCCAGCATTTT
TRBD2,TRBJ2-1,NA,TRBV24-1,CATSDSPGGSGSLDEQFF,TGTGCCACCAGTGATTCACCCGGGGGTAGCGGGAGTCTGGATGAGCAGTTCTTC
TRBD1,TRBJ1-1,once,TRBV27,CASSPPRQGTEAFF,TGTGCCAGCAGTCCTCCCCGACAGGGGACTGAAGCTTTCTTT
TRBD2,TRBJ2-3,NA,TRBV27,CASRASGSFHTQYF,TGTGCCAGCAGAGCTAGCGGGAGCTTTCATACGCAGTATTTT
NA,TRBJ2-3,NA,TRBV5-1,CASSPGDTDTQYF,TGCGCCAGCAGCCCCGGGGACACAGATACGCAGTATTTT
TRBD2,TRBJ2-2,NA,TRBV24-1,CATSKGLATNTGELFF,TGTGCCACCAGTAAGGGACTAGCGACGAACACCGGGGAGCTGTTTTTT
TRBD1,TRBJ1-6,NA,TRBV15,CATSREGGQGPSYNSPLHF,TGTGCCACCAGCAGAGAAGGGGGACAGGGCCCTTCCTATAATTCACCCCTCCACTTT
TRBD1,TRBJ2-2,NA,TRBV6-6,CAIGRTGSDRELFF,TGTGCCATCGGAAGGACAGGGTCGGACCGGGAGCTGTTTTTT
TRBD2,TRBJ2-3,NA,TRBV28,CASSSPSSGGGLADTQYF,TGTGCCAGCAGTTCCCCTTCGTCGGGGGGAGGGCTCGCAGATACGCAGTATTTT
TRBD1,TRBJ2-1,NA,TRBV2,CASSAGTVYNEQFF,TGTGCCAGCAGTGCCGGGACAGTCTACAATGAGCAGTTCTTC
NA,TRBJ2-3,NA,TRBV27,CASSFDSRGDTDTQYF,TGTGCCAGCAGTTTCGACTCAAGGGGTGATACAGATACGCAGTATTTT
NA,TRBJ1-5,NA,TRBV27,CASSLSRGGNQPQHF,TGTGCCAGCAGTTTAAGCCGTGGTGGCAATCAGCCCCAGCATTTT
NA,TRBJ1-5,few,TRBV19,CASRGVHPQPQHF,TGTGCCAGTAGAGGGGTCCACCCTCAGCCCCAGCATTTT
NA,TRBJ2-7,NA,TRBV5-1,CASSLGGRPSYEQYF,TGCGCCAGCAGCTTGGGGGGGAGGCCGTCCTACGAGCAGTACTTC
NA,TRBJ1-4,few,TRBV29-1,CSVSGVLNEKLFF,TGCAGCGTGTCGGGAGTTCTTAATGAAAAACTGTTTTTT
TRBD1,TRBJ2-1,NA,TRBV2,CASSADRGDSDEQFF,TGTGCCAGCAGTGCGGACAGGGGGGATAGCGATGAGCAGTTCTTC
NA,TRBJ2-5,NA,TRBV30,CAWSVHSGQETQYF,TGTGCCTGGAGTGTACATAGCGGCCAAGAGACCCAGTACTTC
NA,TRBJ2-3,NA,TRBV29-1,CSASGGLTDTQYF,TGCAGCGCCTCAGGGGGACTCACAGATACGCAGTATTTT
NA,TRBJ2-2,NA,TRBV19,CASSITEVARRTGELFF,TGTGCCAGTAGTATAACGGAGGTAGCGCGGAGGACCGGGGAGCTGTTTTTT